This T cell receptor beta chain was identified during a study of blood T cell repertoires in COVID-19. The CDR3 loop spans 17 amino acids. Assay: immunoSEQ multiplex PCR; the TCRdb copy retains only in-frame clones and omits some. The repertoire holds approximately 56,000 clones, with 85% to 90% as singletons. This TCR derives from a man at least 80 years old with active or convalescent COVID-19. The rearrangement uses TRBV21-1 and TRBJ2-4; the table assigns TRBD1, which was not confirmed against the DNA. TRBV21-1 is given as a pseudogene. Sequenced: peripheral blood. As DNA, the CDR3 is TGTGCCAGCAGCAGCCCCCGGGACAGTATAGCCAAAAACATTCAGTACTTC. Its protein product is CASSSPRDSIAKNIQYF.